The 26 T cell receptor beta chains listed next were all sequenced from one sample in a study of T cell clonotyping in hematopoietic cell transplantation. Time point given: recipient sample about 28 days before transplant, after cytoreduction. Data came from immunoSEQ multiplex PCR; TCRdb stores just in-frame clones and leaves some out. The sample lists roughly 80,000 clones; less than 96% were seen once. Material: peripheral blood mononuclear cells, obtained before stem cell transplant. Receptors originate from a woman between 45 and 65 years old with acute myeloid leukemia. Some clones in this sample may be carry-over from other donors' samples.

The chain uses TRBV6-1 and TRBJ2-3; D is tentatively TRBD1 or TRBD2 (6 bases each). Deletions cut 6 bases from V and 5 bases from J, with 15 bases between. The CDR3 sequence is 14 residues long. Germline V gives CDR1 MNHNS, CDR2 SASEGT. The CDR3 coding sequence is TGTGCCAGCAGGGGGGGCAGTAGGAGAGATACGCAGTATTTT. This encodes CASRGGSRRDTQYF.

The chain links TRBV6-5 to TRBJ2-7, with D uncertain. CDR3 length: 12 residues. V shed 10 bases and J shed 3 bases, with 13 bases lying between them. Per germline, CDR1 MNHEY and CDR2 SVGAGI. DNA for the CDR3: TGTGCCACCGTGGACCAAAACTACGAGCAGTACTTC. As protein: CATVDQNYEQYF.

V and J are TRBV19 and TRBJ1-2; 7 positions match TRBD1. The CDR3 sequence is 14 residues long. Germline CDR1 is LNHDA and CDR2 is SQIVND (reference sequence). Trimming cost V 3 bases and J 8 bases; bases outside gene matches: 9. CDR3 protein: CASSIIEGARGYTF. The CDR3 bases are TGTGCCAGTAGTATTATTGAGGGGGCGCGAGGCTACACCTTC.

This chain connects TRBV5-1 to TRBJ1-4, with TRBD1 matching 7 bases. This CDR3 is 14 amino acids long. The germline V gene encodes CDR1 SGHRS and CDR2 YFSETQ. The junction had 3 bases not matched to a gene; V was cut back by 0 bases and J by 7 bases. The CDR3 region has the DNA TGCGCCAGCAGCTTGGAGGGGGCCGGTGAAAAACTGTTTTTT. Its translation is CASSLEGAGEKLFF.

This clone was found once. V and J are TRBV30 and TRBJ1-6, with D uncertain. Trimming removed 5 bases from V and 4 bases from J, with 15 bases in between. Germline V gene lookup returns CDR1 GTSNPN and CDR2 SVGIG (reference sequence). There are 15 residues in the CDR3. As DNA, the CDR3 is TGTGCCTGGGGGTTGGACGGCTCTTATAATTCACCCCTCCACTTT. Its translation is CAWGLDGSYNSPLHF.

The chain uses TRBV5-8 and TRBJ1-1; the D gene is possibly TRBD1 (5 bases). The length of the CDR3 is 15 residues. Germline CDR1 is SGHTS and CDR2 is YDEGEE. V lost 4 bases to trimming and J lost 3 bases, with 16 bases between them. The CDR3 here is CASSLGIVGDTEAFF. The DNA of the CDR3 is TGTGCCAGCAGCCTGGGCATTGTGGGGGACACTGAAGCTTTCTTT.

The chain is built from TRBV4-1 and TRBJ1-5, with 7 positions matching TRBD1. CDR3 size: 16 residues. Germline lookup yields CDR1 MGHRA and CDR2 YSYEKL. Losses at the gene ends were 1 base for V and 3 bases for J; bases not matched to a gene: 6. The CDR3 nucleotides read TGCGCCAGCAGCCAAGGACAGGGAGTAAACAATCAGCCCCAGCATTTT. It specifies CASSQGQGVNNQPQHF.

V gene TRBV4-2 combines with J gene TRBJ2-3; 9 bases agree with TRBD2. Looked up from germline, CDR1 is LGHNA and CDR2 is YNFKEQ. Germline trimming cut 0 bases from V and 3 bases from J; bases unmatched to any gene: 4. The CDR3 runs 16 residues. CDR3 DNA: TGTGCCAGCAGCCAAGAACCCCTAGCGGGGACAGATACGCAGTATTTT. It encodes CASSQEPLAGTDTQYF.

This chain joins TRBV27 and TRBJ1-1; TRBD1 is a possible D gene (5 bases). The germline gives CDR1 MNHEY, CDR2 SMNVEV (reference sequence). This CDR3 is 16 amino acids long. V was clipped by 2 bases and J by 4 bases, with 17 bases between them. The CDR3 reads CASSLGVFGGFTEAFF. Here the CDR3 DNA reads TGTGCCAGCAGTTTAGGGGTGTTTGGGGGTTTCACTGAAGCTTTCTTT.

The chain couples TRBV6-1 to TRBJ2-7; D may be TRBD2 (5 bases). V was trimmed by 5 bases and J by 4 bases, leaving 12 bases between them. The length of the CDR3 is 13 residues. Germline V lookup: CDR1 MNHNS, CDR2 SASEGT. CDR3: CASSSGISYEQYF. The CDR3 bases are TGTGCCAGCAGTTCGGGAATTTCATACGAGCAGTACTTC.

The V and J genes are TRBV9 and TRBJ1-2, with D possibly TRBD1 on 6 matching bases. The CDR3 has 17 residues. The germline CDR1 and CDR2 sequences are SGDLS and YYNGEE. V gave up 4 bases and J gave up 4 bases, with 23 bases separating them. CDR3 loop: CASSLPRDTGTFYGYTF. The CDR3 DNA sequence: TGTGCCAGCAGCCTCCCTAGGGACACGGGTACTTTCTATGGCTACACCTTC. Full variable domain (missing parts from reference TRBV9 and TRBJ1-2): DSGVTQTPKHLITATGQRVTLRCSPRSGDLSVYWYQQSLDQGLQFLIQYYNGEERAKGNILERFSAQQFPDLHSELNLSSLELGDSALYFCASSLPRDTGTFYGYTFGSGTRLTVV.

The chain recombines TRBV6-5 with TRBJ1-2; 7 bases map to TRBD1. V gave up 2 bases and J gave up 4 bases; unmatched junction bases: 7. The CDR3 spans 15 residues. The V gene's germline CDR1 is MNHEY and CDR2 SVGAGI. As DNA, the CDR3 is TGTGCCAGCAGTTACCAGGGACAGATGGTCTATGGCTACACCTTC. Encoded protein: CASSYQGQMVYGYTF.

This clone is large. The chain combines TRBV6-5 with TRBJ1-5; a possible D gene is TRBD1 (5 bases). The CDR3 runs 16 residues. Germline CDR1 MNHEY, CDR2 SVGAGI. The germline V and J ends were trimmed by 0 bases and 3 bases, with 12 bases remaining between them. As DNA, the CDR3 is TGTGCCAGCAGTTACTCGGCGGGGGGGAACAATCAGCCCCAGCATTTT. It encodes CASSYSAGGNNQPQHF.

J is TRBJ1-6 and V is TRBV7-2; no clear D. The CDR3 has 12 residues. CDR1 is SGHTA and CDR2 is FQGNSA in the germline V gene. The V gene lost 2 bases and the J gene lost 13 bases, with 9 bases spanning the gap. CDR3 sequence reads: CASSLLRMPLHF. The CDR3 coding sequence is TGTGCCAGCAGCTTACTTAGGATGCCCCTCCACTTT.

The rearrangement uses TRBV7-6 and TRBJ2-1; tentatively, D is TRBD2 (6 bases). The V end was cut by 3 bases, the J end by 0 bases, with 15 bases between. The CDR3 runs 17 residues. The germline V gene has CDR1 SGHVS and CDR2 FNYEAQ. The CDR3 nucleotides are TGTGCCAGCAGCTTCACTAGCTATCCCTACTCCTACAATGAGCAGTTCTTC. Residues: CASSFTSYPYSYNEQFF.

The chain recombines TRBV19 with TRBJ1-1; D remains ambiguous. V gave up 8 bases and J gave up 0 bases, with 10 bases separating them. The CDR3 totals 13 residues. Germline V gene lookup returns CDR1 LNHDA and CDR2 SQIVND (reference sequence). The CDR3 bases are TGTGCCAGTTTGCGAACGCTGAACACTGAAGCTTTCTTT. Protein sequence: CASLRTLNTEAFF.

The genes are TRBV7-3 and TRBJ2-7, with TRBD2 identical over 9 bases. The CDR3 is 15 residues long. J lost 5 bases, V lost 2 bases, and 7 bases had no gene match. Germline CDR1 is SGHTA and CDR2 is FQGTGA. Here the CDR3 reads CASSLFGTSMDEQYF. The CDR3 DNA reads TGTGCCAGCAGCTTATTCGGGACTAGCATGGACGAGCAGTACTTC.

The chain combines TRBV6-1 with TRBJ2-2; the match to TRBD1 covers 7 bases. V was pared by 0 bases and J by 1 base, with 17 bases of the junction left unmatched. Per germline, CDR1 MNHNS and CDR2 SASEGT. The CDR3 contains 21 residues. Here the CDR3 reads CASSEALPGQLIIKNTGELFF. The CDR3 DNA reads TGTGCCAGCAGTGAAGCGCTTCCGGGACAGCTTATAATAAAGAACACCGGGGAGCTGTTTTTT.

This clone was picked up one time. V is TRBV11-3 and J is TRBJ2-2; D ambiguous. Per the germline V gene, CDR1 is SGHNT and CDR2 is YENEEA. The CDR3 consists of 14 residues. V dropped 6 bases and J dropped 4 bases, with 12 bases sitting between them. The CDR3 protein is CASSSAGSTGELFF. As DNA, the CDR3 is TGTGCCAGCAGTTCCGCCGGTAGCACCGGGGAGCTGTTTTTT.

This sequence joins TRBV6-1 and TRBJ2-7; D not certain. Germline V gene lookup returns CDR1 MNHNS and CDR2 SASEGT. CDR3 length: 14 amino acids. The V end was cut by 6 bases, the J end by 0 bases, with 12 bases between. The CDR3 DNA is TGTGCCAGCAGCGGCGGCTGGAGCTCCTACGAGCAGTACTTC. Its protein is CASSGGWSSYEQYF.

V usage is TRBV5-6 and J usage is TRBJ1-2, with TRBD1 as a possible D gene (6 bases). Germline values: CDR1 SGHDT, CDR2 YYEEEE. This CDR3 spans 14 amino acids. The germline V and J ends were trimmed by 0 bases and 8 bases, with 14 bases remaining between them. The CDR3 sequence is CASSLAGAPYGYTF. The DNA for the CDR3 is TGTGCCAGCAGCTTGGCAGGGGCCCCTTACGGCTACACCTTC.

In nucleotides, the CDR3 is TGCAGCGTTTTTGGAGTCGCTGAAGCTTTCTTT. It encodes CSVFGVAEAFF. V usage is TRBV29-1 and J usage is TRBJ1-1; D is uncertain. This CDR3 has 11 residues. CDR1 is SQVTM, CDR2 ANQGSEA, per germline. Trimming took off 5 bases at V and 6 bases at J, with 10 bases between the two ends.

V and J are TRBV6-4 and TRBJ2-2; 8 bases line up with TRBD1. The CDR3 length is 14 residues. The V gene's germline CDR1 is MRHNA and CDR2 SNTAGT. The junction had 6 bases not matched to a gene; V was cut back by 6 bases and J by 6 bases. CDR3: CASSDRGFAGELFF. Here the CDR3 DNA reads TGTGCCAGCAGCGACAGGGGTTTTGCCGGGGAGCTGTTTTTT.

The chain couples TRBV29-1 to TRBJ1-3; no clear D. Trimming removed 6 bases from V and 2 bases from J, with 5 bases in between. Per the germline V gene, CDR1 is SQVTM and CDR2 is ANQGSEA. The CDR3 covers 11 residues. CDR3 region: CSVETGNTIYF. The DNA for the CDR3 is TGCAGCGTCGAGACTGGAAACACCATATATTTT.

The chain links TRBV19 to TRBJ1-2; D is ambiguous. CDR1 and CDR2 (germline): LNHDA, SQIVND (reference sequence). This CDR3 is built from 15 residues. V was trimmed by 5 bases and J by 3 bases, leaving 16 bases between them. The CDR3 coding sequence is TGTGCCAGTAGTCCCAGACGAGATTATGACTATGGCTACACCTTC. Its translation: CASSPRRDYDYGYTF.

The J gene is TRBJ2-3, the V gene TRBV5-4, with D possibly called TRBD1 or TRBD2 (6 bases each). The CDR3 spans 14 residues. V was trimmed by 3 bases and J by 1 base, leaving 9 bases between them. Germline CDR1 and CDR2: SGHNT and YYREEE (reference sequence). The CDR3 DNA sequence: TGTGCCAGCAGCTGGAGGGGGGGCACAGATACGCAGTATTTT. Translating gives CASSWRGGTDTQYF.